This T cell receptor beta chain was observed in a study of tumor and adjacent non-tumor tissue in lung cancer. Overall study context: Patients were aged about 30 to 80, 9 to 10 men and about 5 women, stage I to III. Samples averaged about 3.8 million productive TCRbeta reads each. Study-wide findings and caveats: Compared with tumor, normal lung showed significantly lower TCR diversity.

The template was RNA from unsorted bulk tissue. The CDR3 is 15 residues long. Germline CDR1 is SGHAT and CDR2 is FQNNGV. TCRbeta libraries were built with three rounds of nested PCR, modified from ARM-PCR. Each CDR3 protein gets one entry after TCRdb re-called the multiplex PCR reads with MiXCR. The repertoire includes tens of thousands of distinct CDR3 sequences, over 80% of them detected once, and roughly 15% sits in the top ten. A few counts support this clonotype. Its antigen is unknown. Relative to the germline gene, one junction end is altered; a read error may explain this. The genes are TRBV11-2 and TRBJ1-4; 10 nucleotides line up with TRBD1. What was sequenced was lung tumor tissue. The receptor was isolated from a woman aged 50 to 60 with non-small cell lung cancer. Written as DNA, the CDR3 is TGTGCCAGAAGCTCACGACAGGGGGCGGATGAAAAACTGTTTTTT. Protein sequence: CARSSRQGADEKLFF. The full variable domain, with the rest looked up from reference TRBV11-2 and TRBJ1-4, is EAGVAQSPRYKIIEKRQSVAFWCNPISGHATLYWYQQILGQGPKLLIQFQNNGVVDDSQLPKDRFSAERLKGVDSTLKIQPAKLEDSAVYLCARSSRQGADEKLFFGSGTQLSVL.